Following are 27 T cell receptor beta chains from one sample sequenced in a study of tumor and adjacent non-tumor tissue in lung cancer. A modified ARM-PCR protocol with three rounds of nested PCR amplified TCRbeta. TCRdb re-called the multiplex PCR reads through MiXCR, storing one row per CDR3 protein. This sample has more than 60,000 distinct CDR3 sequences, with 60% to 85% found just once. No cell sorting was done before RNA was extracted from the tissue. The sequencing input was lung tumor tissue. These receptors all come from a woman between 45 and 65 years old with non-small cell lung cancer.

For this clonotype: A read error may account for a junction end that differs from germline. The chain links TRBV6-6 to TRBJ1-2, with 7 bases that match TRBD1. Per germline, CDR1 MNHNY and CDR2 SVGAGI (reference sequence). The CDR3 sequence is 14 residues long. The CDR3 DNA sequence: TGTGCCATCGGAGGGGGCTCAGCTGACTATGGCCACACCTTC. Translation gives CAIGGGSADYGHTF.

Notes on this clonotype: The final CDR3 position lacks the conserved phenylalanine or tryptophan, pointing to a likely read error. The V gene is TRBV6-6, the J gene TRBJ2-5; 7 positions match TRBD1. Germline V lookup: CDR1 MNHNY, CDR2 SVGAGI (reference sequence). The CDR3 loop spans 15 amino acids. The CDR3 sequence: CVSDPGQLYQETQYL. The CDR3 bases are TGTGTCAGCGACCCGGGACAGCTCTACCAAGAGACCCAGTACTTA.

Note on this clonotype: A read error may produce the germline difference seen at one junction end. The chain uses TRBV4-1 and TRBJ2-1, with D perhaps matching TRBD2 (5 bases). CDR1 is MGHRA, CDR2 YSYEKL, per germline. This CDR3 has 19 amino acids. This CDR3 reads CTSSPGLARVRSSYNEQFF. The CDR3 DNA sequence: TGCACCAGCAGCCCAGGACTTGCTCGGGTTCGAAGCTCCTACAATGAGCAGTTCTTC.

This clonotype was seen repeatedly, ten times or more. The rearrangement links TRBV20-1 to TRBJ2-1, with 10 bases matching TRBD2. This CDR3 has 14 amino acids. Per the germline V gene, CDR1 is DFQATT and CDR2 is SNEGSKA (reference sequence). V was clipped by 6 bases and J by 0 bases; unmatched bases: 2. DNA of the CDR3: TGCAGTGCCTCTAGCGGGAGCTCCTACAATGAGCAGTTCTTC. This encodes CSASSGSSYNEQFF.

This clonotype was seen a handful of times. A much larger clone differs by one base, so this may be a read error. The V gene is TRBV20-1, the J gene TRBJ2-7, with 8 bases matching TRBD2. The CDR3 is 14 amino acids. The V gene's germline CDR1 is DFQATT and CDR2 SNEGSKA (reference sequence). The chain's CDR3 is CSAGTTSGSYERYF. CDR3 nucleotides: TGCAGTGCTGGAACAACTAGCGGATCCTACGAGCGGTACTTC.

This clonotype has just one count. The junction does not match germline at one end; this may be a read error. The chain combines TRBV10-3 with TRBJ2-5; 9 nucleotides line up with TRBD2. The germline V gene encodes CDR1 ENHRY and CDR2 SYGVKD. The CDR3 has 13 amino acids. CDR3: CDISLAGEGTHYF. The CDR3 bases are TGTGACATCTCGTTAGCGGGAGAGGGGACCCACTACTTC.

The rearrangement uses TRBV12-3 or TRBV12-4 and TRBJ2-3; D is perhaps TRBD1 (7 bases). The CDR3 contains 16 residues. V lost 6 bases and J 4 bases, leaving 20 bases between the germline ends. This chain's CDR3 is CASSPRTGGRSDTQYF. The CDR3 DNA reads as TGTGCCAGCAGCCCGAGGACAGGAGGGAGGTCAGATACGCAGTATTTT.

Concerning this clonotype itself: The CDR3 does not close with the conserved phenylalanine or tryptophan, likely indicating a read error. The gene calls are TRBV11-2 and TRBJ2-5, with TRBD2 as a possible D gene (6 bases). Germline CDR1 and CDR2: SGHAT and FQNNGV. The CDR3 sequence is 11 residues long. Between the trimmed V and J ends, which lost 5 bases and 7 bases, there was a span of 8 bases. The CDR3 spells CASSPAGTQYL. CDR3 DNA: TGTGCCAGCAGCCCAGCGGGGACCCAGTACCTC.

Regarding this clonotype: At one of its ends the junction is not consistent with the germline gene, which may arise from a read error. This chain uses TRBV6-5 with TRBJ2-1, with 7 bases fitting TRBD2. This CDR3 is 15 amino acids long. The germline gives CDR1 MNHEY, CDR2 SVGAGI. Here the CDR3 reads CASIITSVSTNEQSF. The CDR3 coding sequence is TGTGCCAGCATCATCACTAGCGTGAGTACCAATGAGCAGTCCTTC.

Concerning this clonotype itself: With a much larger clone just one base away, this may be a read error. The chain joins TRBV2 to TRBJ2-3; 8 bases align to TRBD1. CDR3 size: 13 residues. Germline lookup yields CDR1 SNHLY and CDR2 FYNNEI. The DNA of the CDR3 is TGTGTCAACCAAGGACAGGGTGTGGTAGGATGGTATTTT. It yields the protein CVNQGQGVVGWYF.

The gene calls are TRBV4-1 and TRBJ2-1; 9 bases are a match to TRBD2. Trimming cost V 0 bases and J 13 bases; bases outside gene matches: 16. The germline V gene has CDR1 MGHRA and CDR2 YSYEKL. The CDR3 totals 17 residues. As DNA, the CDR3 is TGCGCCAGCAGCCAAGACGGGGGGACTAGCCTCTACTGTGAACAGTTCTTC. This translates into CASSQDGGTSLYCEQFF.

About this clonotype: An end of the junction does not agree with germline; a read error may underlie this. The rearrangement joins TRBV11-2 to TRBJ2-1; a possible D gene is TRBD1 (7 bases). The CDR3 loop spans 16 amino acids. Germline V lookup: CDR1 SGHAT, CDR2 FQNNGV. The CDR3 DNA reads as TGTACCAGCAGCCCAGGGGGGCTAGCAGGAGTAGATGAGCAGTTCTTC. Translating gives CTSSPGGLAGVDEQFF. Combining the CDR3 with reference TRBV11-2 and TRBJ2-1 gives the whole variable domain EAGVAQSPRYKIIEKRQSVAFWCNPISGHATLYWYQQILGQGPKLLIQFQNNGVVDDSQLPKDRFSAERLKGVDSTLKIQPAKLEDSAVYLCTSSPGGLAGVDEQFFGPGTRLTVL.

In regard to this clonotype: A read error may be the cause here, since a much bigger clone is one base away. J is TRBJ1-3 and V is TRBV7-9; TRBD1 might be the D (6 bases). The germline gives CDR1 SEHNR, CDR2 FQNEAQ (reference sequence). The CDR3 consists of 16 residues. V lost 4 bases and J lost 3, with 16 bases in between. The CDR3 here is CASSSRAGEGGNTIYF. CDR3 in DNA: TGTGCCAGCAGCTCAAGGGCAGGGGAGGGTGGAAACACCATATATTTT.

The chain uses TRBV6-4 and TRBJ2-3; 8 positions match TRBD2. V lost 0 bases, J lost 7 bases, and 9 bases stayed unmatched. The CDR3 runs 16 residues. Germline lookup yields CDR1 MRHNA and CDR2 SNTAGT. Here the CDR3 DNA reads TGTGCCAGCAGTGACTCGACCGGGACTAGGGCATATACGCAGTATTTT. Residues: CASSDSTGTRAYTQYF.

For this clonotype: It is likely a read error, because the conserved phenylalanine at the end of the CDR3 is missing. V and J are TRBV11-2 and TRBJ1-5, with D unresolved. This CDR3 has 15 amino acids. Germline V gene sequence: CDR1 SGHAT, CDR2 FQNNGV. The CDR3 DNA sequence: TGTGCCAGCAGCTTTGATGGATTGAGCAACCAGCCTCAGCATTCT. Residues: CASSFDGLSNQPQHS.

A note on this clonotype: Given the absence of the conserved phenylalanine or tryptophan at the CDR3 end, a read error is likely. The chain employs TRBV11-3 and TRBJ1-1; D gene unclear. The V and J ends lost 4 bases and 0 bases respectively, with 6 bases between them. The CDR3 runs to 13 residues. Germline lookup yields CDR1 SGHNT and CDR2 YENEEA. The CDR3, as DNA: TGTGCCAGCAGCTCCCACATGAACACTGAAGCTTTCCTT. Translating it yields CASSSHMNTEAFL.

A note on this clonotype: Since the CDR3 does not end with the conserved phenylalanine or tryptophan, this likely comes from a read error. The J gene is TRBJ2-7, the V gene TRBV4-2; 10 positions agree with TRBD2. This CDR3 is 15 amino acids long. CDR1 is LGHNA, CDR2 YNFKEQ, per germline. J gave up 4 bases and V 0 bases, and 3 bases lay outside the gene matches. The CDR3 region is CASSQEPSGSYEQYL. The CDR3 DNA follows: TGTGCCAGCAGCCAAGAGCCTAGCGGGAGTTACGAGCAGTACTTG.

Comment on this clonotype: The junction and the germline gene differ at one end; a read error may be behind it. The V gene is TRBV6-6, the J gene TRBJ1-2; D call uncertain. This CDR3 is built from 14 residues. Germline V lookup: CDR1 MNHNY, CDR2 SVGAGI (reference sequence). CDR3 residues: CASANSAANYGYTF. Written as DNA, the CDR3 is TGTGCCAGCGCAAACTCAGCGGCTAACTATGGTTACACCTTC.

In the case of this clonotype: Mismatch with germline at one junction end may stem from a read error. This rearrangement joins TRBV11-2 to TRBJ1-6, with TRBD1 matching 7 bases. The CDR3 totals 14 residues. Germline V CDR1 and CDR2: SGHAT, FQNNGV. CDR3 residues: CAISLDRVIHPINF. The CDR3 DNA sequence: TGTGCCATCAGCTTAGACAGGGTAATTCACCCCATCAACTTT.

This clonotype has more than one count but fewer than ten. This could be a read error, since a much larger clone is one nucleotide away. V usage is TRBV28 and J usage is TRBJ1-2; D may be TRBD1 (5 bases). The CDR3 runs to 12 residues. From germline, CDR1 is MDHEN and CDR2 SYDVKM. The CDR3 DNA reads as TGTGTCACCAGCCAGGGTGTCTATGGCTACACCTTC. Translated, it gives CVTSQGVYGYTF.

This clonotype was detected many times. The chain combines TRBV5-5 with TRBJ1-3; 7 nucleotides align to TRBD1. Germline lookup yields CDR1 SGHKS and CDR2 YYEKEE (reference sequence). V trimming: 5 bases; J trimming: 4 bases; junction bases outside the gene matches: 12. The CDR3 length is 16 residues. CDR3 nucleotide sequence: TGTGCCAGCAGACCACAAACCGGGACAGCAGGAAACACCATATATTTT. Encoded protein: CASRPQTGTAGNTIYF.

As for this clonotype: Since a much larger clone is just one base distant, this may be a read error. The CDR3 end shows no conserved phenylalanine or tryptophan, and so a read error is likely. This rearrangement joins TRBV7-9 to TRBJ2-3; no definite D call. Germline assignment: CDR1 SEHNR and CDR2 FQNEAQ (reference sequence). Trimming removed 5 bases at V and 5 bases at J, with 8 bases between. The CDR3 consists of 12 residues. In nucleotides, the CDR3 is TGTGCCAGCAGCCAAACATTAGATACGCAGTATTCT. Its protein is CASSQTLDTQYS.

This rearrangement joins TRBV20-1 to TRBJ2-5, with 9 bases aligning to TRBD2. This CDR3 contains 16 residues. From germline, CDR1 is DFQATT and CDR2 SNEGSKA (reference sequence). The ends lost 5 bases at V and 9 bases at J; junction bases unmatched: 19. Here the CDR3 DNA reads TGCAGTGCTCCACCCAAGAGAGGACTAGCGCAGGAGGCCCAGTACTTC. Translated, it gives CSAPPKRGLAQEAQYF.

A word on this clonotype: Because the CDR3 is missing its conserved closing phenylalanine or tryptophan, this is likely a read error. The CDR3 loop reads CVSGMTSGNSYNEQFL. The DNA for the CDR3 is TGTGTCAGCGGGATGACTAGCGGGAACTCCTACAATGAGCAGTTCTTA. V usage is TRBV6-5 and J usage is TRBJ2-1; the match to TRBD2 covers 11 bases. The CDR3 runs to 16 residues. From germline, CDR1 is MNHEY and CDR2 SVGAGI.

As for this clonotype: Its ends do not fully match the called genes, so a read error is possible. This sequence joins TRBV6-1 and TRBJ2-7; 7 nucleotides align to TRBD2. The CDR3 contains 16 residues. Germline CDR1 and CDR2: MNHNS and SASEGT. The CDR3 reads CASSRTGRPSSHEQYF. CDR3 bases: TGTGCCAGCAGCAGAACCGGGAGGCCTAGCTCCCACGAGCAGTACTTC.

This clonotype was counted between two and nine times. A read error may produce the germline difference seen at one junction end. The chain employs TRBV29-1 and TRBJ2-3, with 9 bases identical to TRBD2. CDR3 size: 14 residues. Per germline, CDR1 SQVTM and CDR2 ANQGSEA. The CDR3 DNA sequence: TGCAGTGTTTCTAGCGGGAAAGAGTCAGATACGCAGTATTTC. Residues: CSVSSGKESDTQYF.

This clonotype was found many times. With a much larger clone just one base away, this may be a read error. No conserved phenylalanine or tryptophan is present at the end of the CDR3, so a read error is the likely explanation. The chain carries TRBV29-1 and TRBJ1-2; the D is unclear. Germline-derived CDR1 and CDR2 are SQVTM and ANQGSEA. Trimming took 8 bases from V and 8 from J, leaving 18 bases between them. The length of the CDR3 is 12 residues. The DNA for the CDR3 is TGCAGCACCCCTTCCGGGCTTACGGGCTACACCCTC. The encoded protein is CSTPSGLTGYTL.